These T cell receptor beta chains were read from a single sample in a study of long-term antiretroviral therapy in people with HIV. Data came from immunoSEQ multiplex PCR; TCRdb stores just in-frame clones and leaves some out. The top ten hold 4% to 5.5% of the sample, which has 25,000 or so clones, around 82% seen once. This specimen consisted of unsorted PBMCs, obtained 3 years after starting antiretroviral therapy. All receptors come from a man in his late teens or twenties with HIV. CDR3s include the opening cysteine and the closing phenylalanine or tryptophan. The D gene is left open where the match is weak. Clone size appears in some rows only: once, few, many, or a class for an expanded clone.

V: TRBV10-1; J: TRBJ2-1; D: TRBD2; size: few; CDR3: CASSESVAGATEQFF; DNA: TGCGCCAGCAGTGAGTCAGTAGCGGGGGCGACTGAGCAGTTCTTC
V: TRBV13; J: TRBJ1-3; D: -; size: -; CDR3: CASSSGHSGNTIYF; DNA: TGTGCCAGCAGCTCGGGACACTCTGGAAACACCATATATTTT
V: TRBV6-6; J: TRBJ1-4; D: TRBD1; size: -; CDR3: CASTKGQGALVEKLFF; DNA: TGTGCCAGCACCAAGGGACAGGGGGCGTTAGTTGAAAAACTGTTTTTT
V: TRBV18; J: TRBJ2-5; D: TRBD1; size: -; CDR3: CASSPPKGAAVPKGTQYF; DNA: TGTGCCAGCTCACCACCGAAGGGGGCCGCGGTTCCTAAAGGGACCCAGTACTTC
V: TRBV5-5; J: TRBJ1-5; D: -; size: -; CDR3: CASSLALTGFNQPQHF; DNA: TGTGCCAGCAGCTTGGCACTGACAGGCTTCAATCAGCCCCAGCATTTT
V: TRBV28; J: TRBJ2-6; D: TRBD1; size: -; CDR3: CASSRTGSGANVLTF; DNA: TGTGCCAGCAGCAGGACAGGGTCTGGGGCCAACGTCCTGACTTTC
V: TRBV4-1; J: TRBJ1-1; D: TRBD1; size: few; CDR3: CASSPLGQGGTEAFF; DNA: TGCGCCAGCAGCCCTCTCGGACAGGGGGGCACTGAAGCTTTCTTT
V: TRBV6-5; J: TRBJ1-2; D: -; size: -; CDR3: CASSPWGDGYTF; DNA: TGTGCCAGCTCCCCGTGGGGGGATGGCTACACCTTC
V: TRBV2; J: TRBJ2-7; D: TRBD1; size: -; CDR3: CASSMTGLWGEQYF; DNA: TGTGCCAGCAGTATGACAGGGTTGTGGGGCGAGCAGTACTTC
V: TRBV13; J: TRBJ2-2; D: TRBD2; size: -; CDR3: CASSVSGGETTGELFF; DNA: TGTGCCAGCAGCGTTAGCGGGGGGGAGACCACCGGGGAGCTGTTTTTT
V: TRBV29-1; J: TRBJ2-1; D: TRBD2; size: -; CDR3: CSVYLAGNNEQFF; DNA: TGCAGCGTTTATCTAGCGGGGAACAATGAGCAGTTCTTC
V: TRBV7-6; J: TRBJ2-3; D: TRBD2; size: -; CDR3: CASSPSGGTDTQYF; DNA: TGTGCCAGCAGCCCTAGCGGGGGCACAGATACGCAGTATTTT
V: TRBV19; J: TRBJ1-1; D: -; size: -; CDR3: CASSIGRNTEAFF; DNA: TGTGCCAGTAGTATAGGAAGGAACACTGAAGCTTTCTTT
V: TRBV4-2; J: TRBJ1-2; D: -; size: -; CDR3: CASSQDLYEPYGYTF; DNA: TGTGCCAGCAGCCAAGATCTGTACGAACCCTATGGCTACACCTTC
V: TRBV30; J: TRBJ2-1; D: TRBD2; size: -; CDR3: CAWSVRAGKAEQFF; DNA: TGTGCCTGGAGTGTACGAGCGGGGAAGGCTGAGCAGTTCTTC
V: TRBV28; J: TRBJ2-3; D: TRBD2; size: -; CDR3: CASSQTSGGGPDTQYF; DNA: TGTGCCAGCAGCCAGACTAGCGGGGGTGGGCCAGATACGCAGTATTTT